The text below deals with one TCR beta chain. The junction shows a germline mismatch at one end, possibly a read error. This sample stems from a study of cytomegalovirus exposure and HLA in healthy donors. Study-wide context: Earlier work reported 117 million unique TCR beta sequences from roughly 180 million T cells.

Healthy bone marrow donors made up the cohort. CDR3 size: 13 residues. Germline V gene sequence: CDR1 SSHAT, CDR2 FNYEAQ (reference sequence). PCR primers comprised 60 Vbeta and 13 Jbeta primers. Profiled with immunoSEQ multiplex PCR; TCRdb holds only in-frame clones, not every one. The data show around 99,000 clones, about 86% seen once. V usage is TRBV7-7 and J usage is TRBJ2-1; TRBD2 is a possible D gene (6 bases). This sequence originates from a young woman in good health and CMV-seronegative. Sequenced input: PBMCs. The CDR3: CASSADYHNEQFF. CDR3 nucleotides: TGTGCTAGCAGCGCGGACTATCACAATGAGCAGTTCTTC.